This TCR beta chain is from a study of T cells in Graves' hyperthyroidism and ophthalmopathy. The CDR3 spans 14 residues. Trimming removed 4 bases from V and 6 bases from J; junction bases left unmatched: 7. Germline CDR1 and CDR2: LNHDA and SQIVND (reference sequence). Using RNA transcripts as the source, TCR beta CDR3 regions were amplified. Initially, a first-round RT-PCR of the TCR CDR3 employed the HTBI primer set. MiXCR was run by TCRdb on the multiplex PCR reads, yielding one entry per CDR3 protein. The profile shows roughly 580,000 distinct CDR3 sequences, approximately 15% of them singletons.

This sequence joins TRBV19 and TRBJ1-1; 8 nucleotides match TRBD1. The TCR was taken from a young woman with Graves' hyperthyroidism that later progressed to Graves' ophthalmopathy. The material sequenced was blood. Here the CDR3 reads CASSKRTGTAEAFF. As DNA, the CDR3 is TGTGCCAGTAGTAAAAGGACAGGGACCGCTGAAGCTTTCTTT.